The entry that follows covers one T cell receptor (beta chain) sequence. This CDR3 comprises 17 residues. V lost 6 bases to trimming and J lost 6 bases; unmatched junction nucleotides: 10. Germline-derived CDR1 and CDR2 are MGHDK and SYGVNS. This sample stems from a study of blood T cell repertoires in COVID-19. Study-level background: There were acute and convalescent COVID-19 samples, and they came from the United States, Italy and Spain. PBMCs, B-cell-depleted T cells, or T cells provided the cDNA or gDNA that made up the material.

Measured with immunoSEQ multiplex PCR; TCRdb has only the in-frame clones, and not every one. The table has around 250,000 clones, 75% to 90% seen once; the top ten hold 4.6%. The chain combines TRBV25-1 with TRBJ2-2; 13 positions match TRBD2. Specimen: peripheral blood. This clonotype was obtained from a man in his sixties who had recovered from COVID-19. Written as DNA, the CDR3 is TGTGCCAGCAGGAACTCGGGGACTAGCGGGATCGCCGGGGAGCTGTTTTTT. Translation gives CASRNSGTSGIAGELFF.